The 3 T cell receptor beta chains below were found in one sample sequenced in a study of blood T cell repertoires in COVID-19. The protocol was immunoSEQ multiplex PCR, while the TCRdb copy is restricted to in-frame clones and leaves out a portion. The table lists roughly 250,000 clones, 80% to 90% of them singletons, with 2.4% in the top ten. Sample: PBMCs or T cells enriched from blood (not recorded which). The receptors shown here come from a woman under 30 who had recovered from COVID-19.

The chain combines TRBV5-6 with TRBJ1-2; 7 bases match TRBD1. Germline trimming cut 2 bases from V and 4 bases from J; bases unmatched to any gene: 11. The germline V gene encodes CDR1 SGHDT and CDR2 YYEEEE. The CDR3 is 16 amino acids. The CDR3, as DNA: TGTGCCAGCAGCTTAATCGGGTACAGGGGATTCTATGGCTACACCTTC. Amino acids: CASSLIGYRGFYGYTF.

This clone was observed a handful of times. In nucleotides, the CDR3 is TGTGCCAGCAGCCCCACAGGGGGCGCCGGAAAGACCCAGTACTTC. Translation gives CASSPTGGAGKTQYF. The chain has TRBV7-2 and TRBJ2-5; TRBD1 matches 9 bases. The germline V gene encodes CDR1 SGHTA and CDR2 FQGNSA. This CDR3 region has 15 residues. With 5 bases clipped from V and 6 bases from J, the junction kept 10 bases outside the gene matches.

This rearrangement joins TRBV27 to TRBJ1-5; 8 positions match TRBD1. The CDR3 sequence is 16 residues long. Per the germline V gene, CDR1 is MNHEY and CDR2 is SMNVEV (reference sequence). Trimming took 7 bases from V and 6 from J; bases not matched to a gene: 14. This CDR3 reads CASTSLSGQGLQPQHF. DNA of the CDR3: TGTGCCAGCACCTCCCTAAGTGGACAGGGTCTTCAGCCCCAGCATTTT.